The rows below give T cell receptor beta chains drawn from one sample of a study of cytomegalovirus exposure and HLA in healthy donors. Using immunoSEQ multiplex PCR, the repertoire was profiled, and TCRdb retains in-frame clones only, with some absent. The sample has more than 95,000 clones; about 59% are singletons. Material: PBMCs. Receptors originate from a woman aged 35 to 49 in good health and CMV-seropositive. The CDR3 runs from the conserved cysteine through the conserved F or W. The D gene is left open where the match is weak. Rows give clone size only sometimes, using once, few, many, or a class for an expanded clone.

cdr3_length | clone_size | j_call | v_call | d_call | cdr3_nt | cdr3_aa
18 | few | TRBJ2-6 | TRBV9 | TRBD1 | TGTGCCAGCAGGGGTGGAGGGACAGGGACCGGTCGGGCCAACGTCCTGACTTTC | CASRGGGTGTGRANVLTF
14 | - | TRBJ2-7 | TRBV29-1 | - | TGCAGCGTTGCGCAGCGTTTGACCGGAACGGAGCAGTACTTC | CSVAQRLTGTEQYF
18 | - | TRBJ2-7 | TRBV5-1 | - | TGCGCCAGCAGCTTGACGGTCGAGAATAGAGGGATCTCCTACGAGCAGTACTTC | CASSLTVENRGISYEQYF
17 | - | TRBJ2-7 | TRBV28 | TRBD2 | TGTGCCAGCAGTCCCTGGACTAGCGGGACCTTCTCCTACGAGCAGTACTTC | CASSPWTSGTFSYEQYF
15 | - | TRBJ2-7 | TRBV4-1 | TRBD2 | TGCGCCAGCAGCCCTAGCGGGGATAGCTCCTACGAGCAGTACTTC | CASSPSGDSSYEQYF
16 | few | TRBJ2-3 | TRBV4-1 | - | TGCGCCAGCAGCCAAGATAGGGGCGGTGTCACAGATACGCAGTATTTT | CASSQDRGGVTDTQYF
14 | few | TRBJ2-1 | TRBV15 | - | TGTGCCACCAGCGGCAGGGGTGGGTACAATGAGCAGTTCTTC | CATSGRGGYNEQFF
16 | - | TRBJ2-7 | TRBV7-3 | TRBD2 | TGTGCCAGCAGCTTAGAGGGAACTAGCGGGAGCTACGAGCAGTACTTC | CASSLEGTSGSYEQYF
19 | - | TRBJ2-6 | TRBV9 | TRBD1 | TGTGCCAGCAGCGTAGGGGGACAGGGGGTTAACTCTGGGGCCAACGTCCTGACTTTC | CASSVGGQGVNSGANVLTF
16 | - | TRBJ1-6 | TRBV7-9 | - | TGTGCCAGCAGCTTAGCCCCGGACACATTTAATTCACCCCTCCACTTT | CASSLAPDTFNSPLHF
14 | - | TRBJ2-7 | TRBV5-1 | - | TGCGCCAGCAGTCTAGCTTGGGAGTCCGACGAGCAGTACTTC | CASSLAWESDEQYF
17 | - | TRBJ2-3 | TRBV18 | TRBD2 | TGTGCCAGCTCACCCACCGGGACTAGCGGTACCACAGATACGCAGTATTTT | CASSPTGTSGTTDTQYF
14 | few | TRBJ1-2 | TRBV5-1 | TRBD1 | TGCGCCAGCTCCCGGGACAGGGAGATTTATGGCTACACCTTC | CASSRDREIYGYTF
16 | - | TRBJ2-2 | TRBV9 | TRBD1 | TGTGCCGGCAGCGCCACCGGGACAGCGAACACCGGGGAGCTGTTTTTT | CAGSATGTANTGELFF
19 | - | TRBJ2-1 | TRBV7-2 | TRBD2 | TGTGCCAGCAGCGATTTGGGACTAGCGGGCTTGAGCTCCTACAATGAGCAGTTCTTC | CASSDLGLAGLSSYNEQFF
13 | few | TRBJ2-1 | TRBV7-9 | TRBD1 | TGTGCCAGCAGCTCTAGGACAGGGGATGAGCAGTTCTTC | CASSSRTGDEQFF
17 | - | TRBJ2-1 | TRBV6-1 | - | TGTGCCAGCAGTGAAATTGGACTAGGGGGGTCGGTCGATGAGCAGTTCTTC | CASSEIGLGGSVDEQFF
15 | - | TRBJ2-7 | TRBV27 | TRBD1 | TGTGCCAGCAGTAGACAGGGGGCGTTCCCCTACGAGCAGTACTTC | CASSRQGAFPYEQYF
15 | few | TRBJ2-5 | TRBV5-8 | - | TGTGCCAGCAGCGTCTTCGGGGGGCGGGAAGAGACCCAGTACTTC | CASSVFGGREETQYF
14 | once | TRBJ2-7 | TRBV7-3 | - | TGTGCCAGCAGCTCGGGACTCCCAGAGGGTGAGCAGTACTTC | CASSSGLPEGEQYF
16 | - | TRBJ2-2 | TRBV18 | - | TGTGCCAGCTCACCACGAGGTCAGCCGAACACCGGGGAGCTGTTTTTT | CASSPRGQPNTGELFF
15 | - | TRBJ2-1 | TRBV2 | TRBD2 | TGTGCCAGCAACCAACTAGCGGGAGGGAACAATGAGCAGTTCTTC | CASNQLAGGNNEQFF
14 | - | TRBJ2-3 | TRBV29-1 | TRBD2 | TGCAGCGCCCTAGCGGGAGGAAGCACAGATACGCAGTATTTT | CSALAGGSTDTQYF
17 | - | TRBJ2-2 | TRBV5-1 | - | TGCGCCAGCAGCTTTCGAGGCCTAGCGAGCAACACCGGGGAGCTGTTTTTT | CASSFRGLASNTGELFF
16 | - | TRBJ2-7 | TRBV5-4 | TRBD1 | TGTGCCAGCAGCACTCATCCGGGACAGGGGGCTTACGAGCAGTACTTC | CASSTHPGQGAYEQYF
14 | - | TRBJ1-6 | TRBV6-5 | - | TGTGCCAGCAGTTACATGGGAGATAATTCACCCCTCCACTTT | CASSYMGDNSPLHF
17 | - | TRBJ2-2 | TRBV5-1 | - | TGCGCCAGCAGCTTGGGTTCGGGACAATTGAACACCGGGGAGCTGTTTTTT | CASSLGSGQLNTGELFF
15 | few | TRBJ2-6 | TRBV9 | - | TGTGCCAGCAGCGGGTCCGGGTCTGGGGCCAACGTCCTGACTTTC | CASSGSGSGANVLTF
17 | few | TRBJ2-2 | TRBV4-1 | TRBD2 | TGCGCCAGCAGCCATGACGGGACTAGCGGGATCACCGGGGAGCTGTTTTTT | CASSHDGTSGITGELFF
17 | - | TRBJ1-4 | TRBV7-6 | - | TGTGCCAGCAGCTCCGGACACCTCCTTGGAACTAATGAAAAACTGTTTTTT | CASSSGHLLGTNEKLFF
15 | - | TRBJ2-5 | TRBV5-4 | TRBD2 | TGTGCCAGCAGCTTGGTAGCTAGCGGGGAGGGGGAGCAGTACTTC | CASSLVASGEGEQYF
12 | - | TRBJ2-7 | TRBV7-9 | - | TGTGCCAGCACCGAAGCCGGGGACGAGCAGTACTTC | CASTEAGDEQYF
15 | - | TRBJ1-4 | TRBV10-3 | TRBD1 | TGTGCCATCAGTGCCACAGGGGGCCCTAATGAAAAACTGTTTTTT | CAISATGGPNEKLFF
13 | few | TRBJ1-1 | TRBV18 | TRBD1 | TGTGCCAGCTCACCAGGACAGGGGGATGAAGCTTTCTTT | CASSPGQGDEAFF
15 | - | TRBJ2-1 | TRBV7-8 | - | TGTGCCAGCAGCTTAGCACTCTTCTCCTACAATGAGCAGTTCTTC | CASSLALFSYNEQFF
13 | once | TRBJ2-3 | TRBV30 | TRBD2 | TGTGCCTGGAGGAGGGGACTAGCCGGGATGGGGGATTTT | CAWRRGLAGMGDF
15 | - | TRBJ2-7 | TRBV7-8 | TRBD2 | TGTGCCAGCACTCCGTGGACTAGCCCTTCCTACGAGCAGTACTTC | CASTPWTSPSYEQYF
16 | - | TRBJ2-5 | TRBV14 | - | TGTGCCAGCAGCCAAGGGGTTAACAGGCGGCAAGAGACCCAGTACTTC | CASSQGVNRRQETQYF
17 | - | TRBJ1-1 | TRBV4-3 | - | TGCGCCAGCAGCCAAGATTACGGCTCGTGGAGGGACACTGAAGCTTTCTTT | CASSQDYGSWRDTEAFF
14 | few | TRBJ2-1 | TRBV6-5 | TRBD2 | TGTGCCAGCAGCCTCGGACTAGCGGGAGATGAGCAGTTCTTC | CASSLGLAGDEQFF
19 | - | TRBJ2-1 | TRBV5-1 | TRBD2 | TGCGCCAGCAGCTTGGATAGGAATCGGGGGGAAAGCTCCTACAATGAGCAGTTCTTC | CASSLDRNRGESSYNEQFF
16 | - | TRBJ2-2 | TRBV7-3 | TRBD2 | TGTGCCAGCAGCCCTCAACCGGGACTAAACACCGGGGAGCTGTTTTTT | CASSPQPGLNTGELFF
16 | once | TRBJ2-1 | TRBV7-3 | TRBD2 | TGTGCCAGCAGCCTACAAGCGGGAGGGCGTTACAATGAGCAGTTCTTC | CASSLQAGGRYNEQFF
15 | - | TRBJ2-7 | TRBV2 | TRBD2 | TGTGCCAGCATCGGTGGGGGGGTTACCACCTACGAGCAGTACTTC | CASIGGGVTTYEQYF
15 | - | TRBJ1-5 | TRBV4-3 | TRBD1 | TGCGCCAGCAGCCGGGACAGGGGTAGCAATCAGCCCCAGCATTTT | CASSRDRGSNQPQHF
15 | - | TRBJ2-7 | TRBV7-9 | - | TGTGCCAGCAGCCAGGCGGCAGGGAGGTCTGGCGAGCAGTACTTC | CASSQAAGRSGEQYF